The T cell receptor beta chain described here comes from a study of early T cells in non-severe SARS-CoV-2 infection. Each CDR3 protein gets one entry after TCRdb re-called the 5' RACE reads with MiXCR. The data contain 45,000 to 70,000 distinct CDR3 sequences, 11% of them seen just once; the ten biggest clones take up more than 8.5%. This clonotype was recorded at least ten times. Trimming stripped 5 bases from V and 0 bases from J, with 7 bases between. The CDR3 covers 14 residues. CDR1 and CDR2 from the germline V gene are WNHNN and SYGVQD (reference sequence). This receptor was identified in an adult who was a healthcare worker with PCR-confirmed SARS-CoV-2 infection or an uninfected control (not recorded which). Sequencing was performed on whole blood. This rearrangement joins TRBV10-1 to TRBJ2-2; D remains ambiguous. The CDR3 DNA sequence: TGCGCCAGCAGTTGGACGGCGAACACCGGGGAGCTGTTTTTT. This gives the protein CASSWTANTGELFF.